The next 5 T cell receptor beta chains were all read from a single sample in a study of somatic mutations in cytotoxic T cells in rheumatoid arthritis. Sequencing used immunoSEQ multiplex PCR; TCRdb keeps in-frame clones, though not all of them. The table has 12,000 or so clones, roughly 73% seen once. The sequenced sample was CD8+ T cells sorted from blood. The receptors were sampled from a man aged 55 to 70 in good health.

This clone occurred once. The V and J genes are TRBV6-6 and TRBJ2-7; possible D gene TRBD2, 6 bases. The CDR3 sequence is 14 residues long. Per the germline V gene, CDR1 is MNHNY and CDR2 is SVGAGI (reference sequence). V lost 5 bases and J 6 bases, leaving 17 bases between the germline ends. The CDR3 coding sequence is TGTGCCAGCAGTCCCGCTAGCGCCGACCGCGAGCAGTACTTC. Its protein is CASSPASADREQYF.

This chain links TRBV28 with TRBJ1-1, with no clear D. Trimming removed 5 bases from V and 2 bases from J, with 6 bases in between. This CDR3 is built from 12 residues. Germline V gene sequence: CDR1 MDHEN, CDR2 SYDVKM. The chain's CDR3 is CASSGRNTEAFF. CDR3 bases: TGTGCCAGCAGTGGGCGAAACACTGAAGCTTTCTTT.

This clone rates as large. This chain links TRBV14 with TRBJ1-1; TRBD1 is a possible D gene (6 bases). This CDR3 is 15 amino acids long. CDR1 and CDR2 from the germline V gene are SGHDN and FVKESK. Trimming removed 3 bases from V and 5 bases from J, with 16 bases in between. As DNA, the CDR3 is TGTGCCAGCAGCCAGGGGGGGGCTCTCGGGACTGAAGCTTTCTTT. It translates to CASSQGGALGTEAFF.

The chain couples TRBV9 to TRBJ1-4, with TRBD1 identical over 9 bases. The CDR3 has 15 amino acids. Per germline, CDR1 SGDLS and CDR2 YYNGEE. The trim removed 4 bases at V and 7 bases at J, leaving 8 bases unmatched. The DNA for the CDR3 is TGTGCCAGCAGCAGAACAGGGGGCGGAGGTGAAAAACTGTTTTTT. Amino acid sequence: CASSRTGGGGEKLFF.

The V and J genes are TRBV28 and TRBJ1-1; the D is unclear. V lost 2 bases and J lost 1, with 8 bases in between. There are 14 residues in the CDR3. Germline CDR1 reads MDHEN; CDR2 reads SYDVKM. The CDR3, as DNA: TGTGCCAGCAGTTTAGGCACGAGGAACACTGAAGCTTTCTTT. This gives the protein CASSLGTRNTEAFF.